These T cell receptor beta chains were read from a single sample in a study of blood T cell repertoires in COVID-19. Assay used: immunoSEQ multiplex PCR; TCRdb lists only in-frame clones, some missing. The top ten hold about 10% of the sample, which has about 140,000 clones, 85% to 90% seen once. The specimen sequenced was peripheral blood. These receptors were collected from a woman of 80 years or more with acute or convalescent COVID-19. CDR3s include the opening cysteine and the closing phenylalanine or tryptophan. Each record gives: V gene, clone size, J gene, D gene, CDR3 protein, CDR3 DNA. D genes are given only for firm matches. Some rows mark clone size as missing; the rest say once, few, many or name a class of expanded clone.

v_call: TRBV30
clone_size: .
j_call: TRBJ2-7
d_call: .
cdr3_aa: CAWEGGASPFPSYEQYF
cdr3_nt: TGTGCCTGGGAGGGGGGGGCAAGCCCCTTCCCCTCCTACGAGCAGTACTTC

v_call: TRBV4-3
clone_size: .
j_call: TRBJ1-1
d_call: .
cdr3_aa: CASSQDPGSPPRTFF
cdr3_nt: TGCGCCAGCAGCCAAGATCCAGGCAGCCCTCCCAGAACTTTCTTT

v_call: TRBV7-9
clone_size: .
j_call: TRBJ2-2
d_call: .
cdr3_aa: CASSSATSWNTGELFF
cdr3_nt: TGTGCCAGCAGCTCCGCCACTAGCTGGAACACCGGGGAGCTGTTTTTT

v_call: TRBV30
clone_size: .
j_call: TRBJ1-3
d_call: .
cdr3_aa: CAWSVGGAGNTIYF
cdr3_nt: TGTGCCTGGAGTGTAGGGGGTGCTGGAAACACCATATATTTT

v_call: TRBV27
clone_size: .
j_call: TRBJ1-5
d_call: .
cdr3_aa: CASSGGRGNQPQHF
cdr3_nt: TGTGCCAGCTCGGGGGGCCGGGGCAATCAGCCCCAGCATTTT

v_call: TRBV9
clone_size: .
j_call: TRBJ1-1
d_call: .
cdr3_aa: CASSVQQSLGRGNTEAFF
cdr3_nt: TGTGCCAGCAGCGTCCAACAGTCTCTCGGACGGGGGAACACTGAAGCTTTCTTT

v_call: TRBV6-5
clone_size: .
j_call: TRBJ1-2
d_call: TRBD1
cdr3_aa: CASSFRDRVVYGYTF
cdr3_nt: TGTGCCAGCAGTTTCCGGGACAGGGTAGTCTATGGCTACACCTTC

v_call: TRBV18
clone_size: once
j_call: TRBJ1-3
d_call: .
cdr3_aa: CASSPGQVSGNTIYF
cdr3_nt: TGTGCCAGCTCACCGGGCCAGGTCTCTGGAAACACCATATATTTT

v_call: TRBV5-5
clone_size: .
j_call: TRBJ1-2
d_call: .
cdr3_aa: CASSLDSGYTF
cdr3_nt: TGTGCCAGCAGCTTAGACAGTGGCTACACCTTC

v_call: TRBV10-1
clone_size: .
j_call: TRBJ2-3
d_call: TRBD2
cdr3_aa: CASSELGLAGGRNSTDTQYF
cdr3_nt: TGCGCCAGCAGTGAGTTGGGACTAGCGGGGGGGCGGAACAGCACAGATACGCAGTATTTT

v_call: TRBV3-1/TRBV3-2
clone_size: .
j_call: TRBJ1-6
d_call: .
cdr3_aa: CASSQRRGLSSYNSPLHF
cdr3_nt: TGTGCCAGCAGCCAACGAAGGGGACTAAGCTCCTATAATTCACCCCTCCACTTT

v_call: TRBV19
clone_size: .
j_call: TRBJ1-5
d_call: TRBD1
cdr3_aa: CASTDRRDNQPQHF
cdr3_nt: TGTGCCAGCACGGACAGGCGAGACAATCAGCCCCAGCATTTT

v_call: TRBV6-5
clone_size: .
j_call: TRBJ2-1
d_call: TRBD2
cdr3_aa: CASSLAGGPENEQFF
cdr3_nt: TGTGCCAGCAGTTTAGCGGGGGGGCCTGAGAATGAGCAGTTCTTC

v_call: TRBV7-2
clone_size: .
j_call: TRBJ1-6
d_call: .
cdr3_aa: CASSLAWSSYNSPLHF
cdr3_nt: TGTGCCAGCAGCTTAGCTTGGAGTTCCTATAATTCACCCCTCCACTTT

v_call: TRBV6-2/TRBV6-3
clone_size: once
j_call: TRBJ1-2
d_call: .
cdr3_aa: CASSYHPGQTYGYTF
cdr3_nt: TGTGCCAGCAGTTACCACCCCGGACAAACCTATGGCTACACCTTC

v_call: TRBV9
clone_size: .
j_call: TRBJ2-2
d_call: TRBD2
cdr3_aa: CASSVGLAGGPDTGELFF
cdr3_nt: TGTGCCAGCAGCGTAGGACTAGCGGGGGGGCCAGACACCGGGGAGCTGTTTTTT

v_call: TRBV18
clone_size: once
j_call: TRBJ2-2
d_call: .
cdr3_aa: CASSGTRQAGELFF
cdr3_nt: TGTGCCAGCTCGGGGACAAGGCAGGCCGGGGAGCTGTTTTTT

v_call: TRBV25-1
clone_size: .
j_call: TRBJ1-2
d_call: TRBD1
cdr3_aa: CASSVAGTGFYGYTF
cdr3_nt: TGTGCCAGCAGTGTTGCCGGGACAGGGTTCTATGGCTACACCTTC

v_call: TRBV10-3
clone_size: .
j_call: TRBJ2-7
d_call: TRBD1
cdr3_aa: CATRGQGDSYEQYF
cdr3_nt: TGTGCCACGAGGGGACAGGGGGACTCCTACGAGCAGTACTTC

v_call: TRBV6-2/TRBV6-3
clone_size: .
j_call: TRBJ2-5
d_call: TRBD2
cdr3_aa: CASSLAGGIETQYF
cdr3_nt: TGTGCCAGCAGTTTAGCGGGGGGAATTGAGACCCAGTACTTC

v_call: TRBV15
clone_size: .
j_call: TRBJ2-2
d_call: .
cdr3_aa: CATSKGPGRGNTGELFF
cdr3_nt: TGTGCCACCAGCAAAGGCCCGGGGAGAGGAAACACCGGGGAGCTGTTTTTT

v_call: TRBV5-8
clone_size: .
j_call: TRBJ1-4
d_call: .
cdr3_aa: CASSRYRAGDEKLFF
cdr3_nt: TGTGCCAGCAGCCGTTACCGCGCGGGGGATGAAAAACTGTTTTTT

v_call: TRBV6-5
clone_size: .
j_call: TRBJ1-2
d_call: TRBD1
cdr3_aa: CASSYSTGVNYGYTF
cdr3_nt: TGTGCCAGCAGTTACAGTACAGGGGTTAACTATGGCTACACCTTC

v_call: TRBV6-1
clone_size: .
j_call: TRBJ1-2
d_call: .
cdr3_aa: CASSETIGYGYTF
cdr3_nt: TGTGCCAGCAGTGAAACGATCGGTTATGGCTACACCTTC

v_call: TRBV5-1
clone_size: .
j_call: TRBJ1-1
d_call: TRBD1
cdr3_aa: CASSLAGGLNTEAFF
cdr3_nt: TGCGCCAGCAGCTTGGCAGGGGGGCTAAACACTGAAGCTTTCTTT

v_call: TRBV7-2
clone_size: .
j_call: TRBJ2-1
d_call: TRBD2
cdr3_aa: CASSLGLAGGEQFF
cdr3_nt: TGTGCCAGCAGCTTAGGACTAGCGGGGGGTGAGCAGTTCTTC

v_call: TRBV4-2
clone_size: .
j_call: TRBJ2-5
d_call: .
cdr3_aa: CASSHRTLQETQYF
cdr3_nt: TGTGCCAGCAGCCATCGGACTCTACAAGAGACCCAGTACTTC

v_call: TRBV19
clone_size: .
j_call: TRBJ1-3
d_call: .
cdr3_aa: CASRFLTPNSGNTIYF
cdr3_nt: TGTGCCAGTAGATTCCTTACACCGAACTCTGGAAACACCATATATTTT

v_call: TRBV18
clone_size: .
j_call: TRBJ1-4
d_call: .
cdr3_aa: CASSPQQGEEKLFF
cdr3_nt: TGTGCCAGCTCACCACAACAGGGTGAGGAAAAACTGTTTTTT

v_call: TRBV20-1
clone_size: .
j_call: TRBJ1-1
d_call: TRBD1
cdr3_aa: CSASNADRQNTEAFF
cdr3_nt: TGCAGTGCTAGTAACGCGGACAGGCAGAACACTGAAGCTTTCTTT

v_call: TRBV4-3
clone_size: .
j_call: TRBJ2-7
d_call: TRBD2
cdr3_aa: CASSQVFSGLAGVFVYEQYF
cdr3_nt: TGCGCCAGCAGCCAAGTCTTCTCGGGACTAGCGGGGGTGTTCGTATACGAGCAGTACTTC

v_call: TRBV18
clone_size: .
j_call: TRBJ1-1
d_call: TRBD1
cdr3_aa: CASSPLSGGDTEAFF
cdr3_nt: TGTGCCAGCTCACCACTGTCAGGGGGTGACACTGAAGCTTTCTTT

v_call: TRBV7-2
clone_size: .
j_call: TRBJ1-3
d_call: TRBD1
cdr3_aa: CASSLTGGWNTIYF
cdr3_nt: TGTGCCAGCAGCTTAACAGGGGGCTGGAACACCATATATTTT

v_call: TRBV18
clone_size: .
j_call: TRBJ1-2
d_call: .
cdr3_aa: CASSPEDSGYTF
cdr3_nt: TGTGCCAGCTCACCTGAGGACAGCGGCTACACCTTC

v_call: TRBV7-2
clone_size: .
j_call: TRBJ2-3
d_call: .
cdr3_aa: CASSQIDTQYF
cdr3_nt: TGTGCCAGCAGCCAAATAGATACGCAGTATTTT

v_call: TRBV6-6
clone_size: once
j_call: TRBJ1-2
d_call: .
cdr3_aa: CASRIGNYGYTF
cdr3_nt: TGTGCCAGCAGGATCGGTAACTATGGCTACACCTTC

v_call: TRBV5-1
clone_size: .
j_call: TRBJ2-1
d_call: .
cdr3_aa: CASSPGGGSYNEQFF
cdr3_nt: TGCGCCAGCAGCCCGGGGGGCGGCTCCTACAATGAGCAGTTCTTC

v_call: TRBV5-1
clone_size: .
j_call: TRBJ2-5
d_call: .
cdr3_aa: CASAIGGGYDSGETQYF
cdr3_nt: TGCGCCAGCGCAATTGGTGGGGGCTATGATTCGGGAGAGACCCAGTACTTC

v_call: TRBV5-1
clone_size: .
j_call: TRBJ2-1
d_call: TRBD1
cdr3_aa: CASSPGQWNEQFF
cdr3_nt: TGCGCCAGCAGCCCGGGACAGTGGAATGAGCAGTTCTTC

v_call: TRBV19
clone_size: .
j_call: TRBJ1-1
d_call: .
cdr3_aa: CASIPRDSPYTEAFF
cdr3_nt: TGTGCCAGTATCCCCCGCGACAGCCCGTACACTGAAGCTTTCTTT

v_call: TRBV24-1
clone_size: .
j_call: TRBJ2-3
d_call: TRBD2
cdr3_aa: CATSDPGGPVGDTQYF
cdr3_nt: TGTGCCACCAGTGACCCGGGGGGGCCGGTCGGGGATACGCAGTATTTT

v_call: TRBV27
clone_size: .
j_call: TRBJ1-1
d_call: .
cdr3_aa: CASSPPGGTEAFF
cdr3_nt: TGTGCCAGCAGTCCCCCCGGGGGCACTGAAGCTTTCTTT

v_call: TRBV11-2
clone_size: once
j_call: TRBJ1-1
d_call: .
cdr3_aa: CASSTLNTEAFF
cdr3_nt: TGTGCCAGCAGTACACTGAACACTGAAGCTTTCTTT

v_call: TRBV3-1/TRBV3-2
clone_size: .
j_call: TRBJ1-1
d_call: TRBD1
cdr3_aa: CASSQENRGGMNTEAFF
cdr3_nt: TGTGCCAGCAGCCAAGAGAACAGGGGGGGGATGAACACTGAAGCTTTCTTT

v_call: TRBV20-1
clone_size: once
j_call: TRBJ1-5
d_call: .
cdr3_aa: CSASLPPGSNQPQHF
cdr3_nt: TGCAGTGCTAGTCTCCCCCCGGGTAGCAATCAGCCCCAGCATTTT

v_call: TRBV6-6
clone_size: .
j_call: TRBJ2-2
d_call: .
cdr3_aa: CASSSDITGELFF
cdr3_nt: TGTGCCAGCAGCTCTGACATCACCGGGGAGCTGTTTTTT

v_call: TRBV5-1
clone_size: .
j_call: TRBJ2-2
d_call: TRBD1
cdr3_aa: CASSLEPGQGVGELFF
cdr3_nt: TGCGCCAGCAGCTTGGAACCGGGACAGGGAGTAGGGGAGCTGTTTTTT

v_call: TRBV3-1/TRBV3-2
clone_size: .
j_call: TRBJ1-3
d_call: .
cdr3_aa: CASSHPGALQGLGNTIYF
cdr3_nt: TGTGCCAGCAGCCACCCTGGGGCCCTCCAAGGGCTTGGAAACACCATATATTTT

v_call: TRBV6-2/TRBV6-3
clone_size: .
j_call: TRBJ2-6
d_call: .
cdr3_aa: CASSYPRLSGANVLTF
cdr3_nt: TGTGCCAGCAGTTACCCCAGACTCTCTGGGGCCAACGTCCTGACTTTC

v_call: TRBV2
clone_size: .
j_call: TRBJ1-5
d_call: .
cdr3_aa: CASSEGRDQPQHF
cdr3_nt: TGTGCCAGCAGTGAAGGCAGGGATCAGCCCCAGCATTTT

v_call: TRBV2
clone_size: .
j_call: TRBJ2-5
d_call: .
cdr3_aa: CASSEAMGQQETQYF
cdr3_nt: TGTGCCAGCAGTGAAGCTATGGGGCAGCAAGAGACCCAGTACTTC

v_call: TRBV5-1
clone_size: .
j_call: TRBJ2-3
d_call: .
cdr3_aa: CASSLQTGSDTQYF
cdr3_nt: TGCGCCAGCAGCTTGCAAACAGGGTCAGATACGCAGTATTTT

v_call: TRBV7-2
clone_size: .
j_call: TRBJ1-4
d_call: .
cdr3_aa: CASSSRTENEKLFF
cdr3_nt: TGTGCCAGCAGCTCACGGACAGAGAATGAAAAACTGTTTTTT

v_call: TRBV2
clone_size: .
j_call: TRBJ1-5
d_call: .
cdr3_aa: CASKGGISNQPQHF
cdr3_nt: TGTGCCAGCAAGGGAGGGATATCCAATCAGCCCCAGCATTTT

v_call: TRBV2
clone_size: .
j_call: TRBJ1-1
d_call: .
cdr3_aa: CASSEREGKTEAFF
cdr3_nt: TGTGCCAGCAGTGAGAGGGAAGGAAAGACTGAAGCTTTCTTT